This T cell receptor (beta chain) was profiled in a study of radiation and T cells in renal cell carcinoma. The germline CDR1 and CDR2 sequences are SQVTM and ANQGSEA. The V and J ends lost 4 bases and 4 bases respectively, with 7 bases between them. The length of the CDR3 is 11 residues. Points from the study as a whole: From baseline, blood top tumor clonotypes peaked at 2 weeks post-radiation. Irradiated tumors had higher TCR clonality than control tumors. Irradiated tumors held more dominant CDR3 motifs than control tumors.

Treatment denoted: 15 Gy SBRT to primary tumor, nephrectomy 4 weeks later. As concerns this clone: Its target is unknown.

Produced via immunoSEQ multiplex PCR; TCRdb's table is partial and in-frame only. Of roughly 20,000 clones in the sample, 55% to 65% were seen once. The clonotype originates from a woman between 65 and 79 years old with renal cell carcinoma. The sample was tumor tissue, taken from a patient whose treatment included radiotherapy and nephrectomy. The chain recombines TRBV29-1 with TRBJ2-5; D uncertain. CDR3 coding DNA: TGCAGCGTTGCCGAGGTAGAGACCCAGTACTTC. The encoded protein is CSVAEVETQYF.